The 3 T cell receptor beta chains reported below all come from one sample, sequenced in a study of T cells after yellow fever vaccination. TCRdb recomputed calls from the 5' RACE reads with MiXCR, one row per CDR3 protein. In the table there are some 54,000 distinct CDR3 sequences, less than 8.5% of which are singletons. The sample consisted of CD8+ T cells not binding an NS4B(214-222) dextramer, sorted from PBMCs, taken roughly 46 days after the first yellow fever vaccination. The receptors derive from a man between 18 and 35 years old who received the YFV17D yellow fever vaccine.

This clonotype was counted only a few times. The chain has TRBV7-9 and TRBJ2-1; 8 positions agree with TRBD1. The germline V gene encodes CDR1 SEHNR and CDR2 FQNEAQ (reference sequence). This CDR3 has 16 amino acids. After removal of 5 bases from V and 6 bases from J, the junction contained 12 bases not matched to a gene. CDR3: CASSPIRQGRVNEQFF. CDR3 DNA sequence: TGTGCCAGCAGCCCAATTCGACAGGGGCGGGTCAATGAGCAGTTCTTC.

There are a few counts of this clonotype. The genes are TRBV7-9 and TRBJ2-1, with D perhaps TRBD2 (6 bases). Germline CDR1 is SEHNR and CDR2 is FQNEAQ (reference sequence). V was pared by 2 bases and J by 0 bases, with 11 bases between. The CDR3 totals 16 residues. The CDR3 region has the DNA TGTGCCAGCAGCTTATACCGGACTACCTCCTACAATGAGCAGTTCTTC. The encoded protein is CASSLYRTTSYNEQFF.

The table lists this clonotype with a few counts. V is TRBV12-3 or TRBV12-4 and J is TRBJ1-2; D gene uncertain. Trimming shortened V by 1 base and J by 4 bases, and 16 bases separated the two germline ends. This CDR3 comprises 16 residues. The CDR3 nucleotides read TGTGCCAGCAGTTTAGGGTTTAGTGGGCCTTTCTATGGCTACACCTTC. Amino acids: CASSLGFSGPFYGYTF.